This paragraph covers one TCR beta chain sequence. The antigen is not known. A read error may be the cause here, since a much bigger clone is one base away. The germline V gene encodes CDR1 GTSNPN and CDR2 SVGIG (reference sequence). The CDR3 spans 13 residues. The record originates from a study of molecular identifiers for immune sequencing clone quantification. Whole-study results and caveats: Barcode-sharing identical TCR molecules could underestimate highly expanded clone sizes. Spiked Jurkat TCR RNA equal to one cell could reportedly be picked out among one million naive cells.

Libraries of naive CD8 cells were prepared from about 20,000 to 1,000,000 sorted cells using 10%, 30% or 50% RNA. Naive CD8 T cells were FACS-sorted by CD8+CD4-CCR7+CD45RA+ markers. MiXCR, applied by TCRdb to the PCR reads, yields one record per CDR3 protein. The table records fewer than 350,000 distinct CDR3 sequences, about 23% of them present only once. The source material was naive CD8+ T cells from blood, with Jurkat cell RNA spiked in. Subset here: FACS-sorted CD8+CD4-CCR7+CD45RA+ naive T cells. This chain joins TRBV30 and TRBJ1-5; a possible D gene is TRBD1 (6 bases). This clonotype was sampled from a human donor in good health. Some libraries in this study had Jurkat cell RNA spiked in. The CDR3 here is CAWGVGGSKPQHF. The DNA for the CDR3 is TGTGCCTGGGGTGTAGGGGGTTCCAAGCCCCAGCATTTT. The full variable domain, its missing parts supplied by reference TRBV30 and TRBJ1-5, is SQTIHQWPATLVQPVGSPLSLECTVEGTSNPNLYWYRQAAGRGLQLLFYSVGIGQISSEVPQNLSASRPQDRQFILSSKKLLLSDSGFYLCAWGVGGSKPQHFGDGTRLSIL.